This T cell receptor beta chain comes out of a study of shared clonotypes between healthy human individuals. Terminally differentiated effector memory CD45RA+ cells were left out of the naive CD8 fraction, which was CD45RO-negative and positively selected for CCR7. Among the donors, all were Caucasian adults who lived in Nashville, Tennessee. Study-level results: The study found about 4.6% of naive CD4 clonotypes shared across four donors.

As to this clone: Its antigen remains unidentified.

A roughly 220 ng quantity of DNA, tens of thousands of T cell genomes, went into the sorted-subset replicate PCRs. Profiling relied on immunoSEQ multiplex PCR, and the TCRdb table lists in-frame clones only, not all of them. The sample lists more than 600,000 clones; about 90% were seen once. This TCR was sampled from a man aged 25-40 years in good health. Sample: naive CD8+ T cells sorted from blood.

The CDR3 protein is CASSLSVRPMDEQFF. DNA of the CDR3: TGTGCCAGCAGTTTATCGGTTCGTCCGATGGATGAGCAGTTCTTC. The chain combines TRBV27 with TRBJ2-1; D uncertain. The CDR3 is made up of 15 amino acids. Trimming removed 0 bases at V and 8 bases at J, with 14 bases between. In germline, CDR1 is MNHEY, CDR2 SMNVEV (reference sequence).